Sequencing of this T cell receptor (beta chain) was carried out in a study of beta chain features in type 1 diabetes. Overall study: Sorted cells numbering roughly 100,000,000 were examined across all samples.

cDNA synthesis used the whole RNA isolate, giving expressed TCRB sequences. Only in-frame clones appear in the TCRdb table, and some are missing; sequencing was by immunoSEQ multiplex PCR. The profile shows tens of thousands of clones, approximately 48% of them singletons. Study-level results: Among patients, naive, central memory and Treg TCRB repertoires appeared more similar than among healthy donors.

Donors contributed one heparinised blood draw apiece, averaging roughly 100 mL. Each of the sorted populations had a purity greater than 95%. The germline V gene has CDR1 LGHNA and CDR2 YSLEER. The germline V and J ends were trimmed by 4 bases and 5 bases, with 17 bases remaining between them. CDR3 length: 16 amino acids. Comments on this clone: Its cognate antigen is unknown.

Sample: stem cell memory CD4+ T cells from blood. The sequence was collected from a woman in her 30s in good health. This chain joins TRBV4-3 and TRBJ2-2, with a weak D call TRBD2 (5 bases). The CDR3 nucleotides are TGCGCCAGCAGCCCAGGCTTGGGAGCAAAGACCGGGGAGCTGTTTTTT. Translating gives CASSPGLGAKTGELFF.